This TCR beta chain was identified during a study of radiotherapy plus CTLA-4 blockade in lung cancer. Note on this clone: Its antigen is unknown.

Produced via immunoSEQ multiplex PCR; TCRdb's table is partial and in-frame only. The sample contains some 94,000 clones, roughly 85% of which appear only once. The junction had 4 bases not matched to a gene; V was cut back by 0 bases and J by 5 bases. Germline loops: CDR1 MNHNY, CDR2 SVGAGI (reference sequence). This CDR3 has 15 residues. Findings and limits, study-wide: In blood, TCR clones derived from the tumor expanded after radiotherapy plus ipilimumab.

The receptor comes from a human donor with non-small cell lung cancer that progressed on radiotherapy plus ipilimumab. The sequencing used peripheral blood, collected from a patient treated with radiotherapy plus ipilimumab. The V call is TRBV6-6, the J call TRBJ1-2; 9 bases match TRBD1. The CDR3 is CASSYSGTGLYGYTF. CDR3 DNA: TGTGCCAGCAGTTACTCCGGGACAGGGCTATATGGCTACACCTTC.